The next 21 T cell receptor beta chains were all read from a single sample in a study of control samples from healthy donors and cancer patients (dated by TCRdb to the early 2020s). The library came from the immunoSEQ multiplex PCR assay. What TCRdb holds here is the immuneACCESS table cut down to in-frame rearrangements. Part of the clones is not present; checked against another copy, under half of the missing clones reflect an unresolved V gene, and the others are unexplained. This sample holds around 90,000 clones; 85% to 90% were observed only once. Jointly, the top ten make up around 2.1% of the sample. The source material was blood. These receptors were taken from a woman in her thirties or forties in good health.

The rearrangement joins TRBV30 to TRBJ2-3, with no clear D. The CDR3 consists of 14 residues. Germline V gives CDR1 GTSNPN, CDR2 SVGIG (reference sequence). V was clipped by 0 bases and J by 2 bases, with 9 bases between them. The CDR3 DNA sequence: TGTGCCTGGAGTGTCCCGAGCCCCACAGATACGCAGTATTTT. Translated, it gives CAWSVPSPTDTQYF.

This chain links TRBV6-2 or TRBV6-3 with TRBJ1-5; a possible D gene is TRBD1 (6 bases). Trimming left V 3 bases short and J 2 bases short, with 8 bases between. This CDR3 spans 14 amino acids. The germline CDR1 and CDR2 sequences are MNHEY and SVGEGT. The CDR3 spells CASSYSGGNQPQHF. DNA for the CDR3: TGTGCCAGCAGTTATTCAGGGGGCAATCAGCCCCAGCATTTT.

DNA for the CDR3: TGTGCCACCGGGACAGGGGCCGGGGAGCTGTTTTTT. Protein sequence: CATGTGAGELFF. J is TRBJ2-2 and V is TRBV2, with TRBD1 matching over 10 bases. This CDR3 region has 12 residues. Germline V CDR1 and CDR2: SNHLY, FYNNEI. V dropped 10 bases and J dropped 6; count of bases not matched to a gene: 2.

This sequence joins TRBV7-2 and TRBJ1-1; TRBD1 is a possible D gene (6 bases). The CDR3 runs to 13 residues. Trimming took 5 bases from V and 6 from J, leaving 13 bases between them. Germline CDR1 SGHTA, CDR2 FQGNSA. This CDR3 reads CASSHRGVSEAFF. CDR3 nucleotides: TGTGCCAGCAGCCATAGGGGGGTGTCTGAAGCTTTCTTT.

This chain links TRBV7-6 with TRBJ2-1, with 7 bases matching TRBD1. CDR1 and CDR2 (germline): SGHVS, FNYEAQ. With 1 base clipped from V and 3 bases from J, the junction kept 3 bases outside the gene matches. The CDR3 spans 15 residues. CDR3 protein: CASSLGSGGYNEQFF. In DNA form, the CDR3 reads TGTGCCAGCAGCTTAGGCTCAGGGGGCTACAATGAGCAGTTCTTC.

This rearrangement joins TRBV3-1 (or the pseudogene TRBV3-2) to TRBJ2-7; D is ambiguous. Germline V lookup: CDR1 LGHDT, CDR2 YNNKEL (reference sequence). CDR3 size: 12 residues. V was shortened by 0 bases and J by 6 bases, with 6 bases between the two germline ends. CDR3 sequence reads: CASSQDLSEQYF. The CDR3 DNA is TGTGCCAGCAGCCAAGATCTTTCCGAGCAGTACTTC.

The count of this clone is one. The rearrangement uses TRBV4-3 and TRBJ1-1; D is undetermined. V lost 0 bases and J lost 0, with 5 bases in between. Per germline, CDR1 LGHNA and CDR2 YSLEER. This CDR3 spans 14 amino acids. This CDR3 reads CASSQERLNTEAFF. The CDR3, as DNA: TGCGCCAGCAGCCAAGAACGGCTGAACACTGAAGCTTTCTTT.

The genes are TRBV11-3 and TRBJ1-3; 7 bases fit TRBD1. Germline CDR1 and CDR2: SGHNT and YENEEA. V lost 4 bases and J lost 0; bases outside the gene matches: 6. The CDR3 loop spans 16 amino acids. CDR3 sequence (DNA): TGTGCCAGCAGCTCCCAGGGGGGGACCTCTGGAAACACCATATATTTT. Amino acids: CASSSQGGTSGNTIYF.

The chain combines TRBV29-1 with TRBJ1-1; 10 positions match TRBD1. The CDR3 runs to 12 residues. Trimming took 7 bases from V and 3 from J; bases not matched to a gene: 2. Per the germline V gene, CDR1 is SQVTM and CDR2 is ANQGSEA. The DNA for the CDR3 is TGCAGCGCCGGACAGGGGGACACTGAAGCTTTCTTT. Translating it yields CSAGQGDTEAFF.

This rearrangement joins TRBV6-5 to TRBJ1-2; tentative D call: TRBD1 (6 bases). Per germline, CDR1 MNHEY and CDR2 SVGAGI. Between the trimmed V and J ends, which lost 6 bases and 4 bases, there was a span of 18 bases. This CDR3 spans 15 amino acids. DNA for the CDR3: TGTGCCAGCAGGTCGGAGCCGGGGGCCTTCTATGGCTACACCTTC. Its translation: CASRSEPGAFYGYTF.

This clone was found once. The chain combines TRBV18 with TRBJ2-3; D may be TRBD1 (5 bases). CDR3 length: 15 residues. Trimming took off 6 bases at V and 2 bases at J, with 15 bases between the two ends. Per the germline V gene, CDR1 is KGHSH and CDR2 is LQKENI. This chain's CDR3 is CASSRLTRATDTQYF. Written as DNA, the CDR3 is TGTGCCAGCTCCCGACTTACCAGGGCCACAGATACGCAGTATTTT.

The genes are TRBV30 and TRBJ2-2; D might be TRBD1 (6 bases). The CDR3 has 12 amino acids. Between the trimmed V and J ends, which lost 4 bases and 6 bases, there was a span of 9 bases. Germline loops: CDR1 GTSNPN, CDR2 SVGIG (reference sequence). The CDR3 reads CAWTGVAGELFF. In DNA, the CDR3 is TGTGCCTGGACAGGGGTGGCCGGGGAGCTGTTTTTT.

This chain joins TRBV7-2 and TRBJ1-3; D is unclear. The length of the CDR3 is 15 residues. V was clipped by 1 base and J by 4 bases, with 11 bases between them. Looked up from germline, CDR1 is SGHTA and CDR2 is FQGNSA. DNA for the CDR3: TGTGCCAGCAGCTTAGGGCTAGCCTCAGGAAACACCATATATTTT. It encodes CASSLGLASGNTIYF. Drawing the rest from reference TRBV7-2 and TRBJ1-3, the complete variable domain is GAGVSQSPSNKVTEKGKDVELRCDPISGHTALYWYRQSLGQGLEFLIYFQGNSAPDKSGLPSDRFSAERTGGSVSTLTIQRTQQEDSAVYLCASSLGLASGNTIYFGEGSWLTVV.

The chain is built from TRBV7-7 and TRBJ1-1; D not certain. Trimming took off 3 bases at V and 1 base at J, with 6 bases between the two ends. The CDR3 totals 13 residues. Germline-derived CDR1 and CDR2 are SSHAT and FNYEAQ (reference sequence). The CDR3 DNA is TGTGCCAGCAGCTTGACCCAGAACACTGAAGCTTTCTTT. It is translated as CASSLTQNTEAFF.

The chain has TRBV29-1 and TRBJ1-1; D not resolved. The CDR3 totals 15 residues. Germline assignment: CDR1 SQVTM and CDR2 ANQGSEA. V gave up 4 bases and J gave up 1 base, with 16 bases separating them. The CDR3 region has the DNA TGCAGCGTTGTACACCAGACCCTCCGGAACACTGAAGCTTTCTTT. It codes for CSVVHQTLRNTEAFF.

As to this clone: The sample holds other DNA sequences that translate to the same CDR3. The chain's CDR3 is CASSIEPGRGPQHF. CDR3 bases: TGTGCCAGTAGTATAGAGCCCGGTCGGGGGCCCCAGCATTTT. This rearrangement joins TRBV19 to TRBJ1-5, with D hard to call. The germline V gene has CDR1 LNHDA and CDR2 SQIVND (reference sequence). V was clipped by 0 bases and J by 9 bases, with 12 bases between them. CDR3 length equals 14 residues.

As DNA, the CDR3 is TGTGCCAGCGGACTAGTTGAGACCCAGTACTTC. Translation: CASGLVETQYF. The chain is built from TRBV2 and TRBJ2-5, with TRBD2 identical over 7 bases. Germline V gives CDR1 SNHLY, CDR2 FYNNEI. The CDR3 runs to 11 residues. Trimming took 8 bases from V and 5 from J; bases not matched to a gene: 2.

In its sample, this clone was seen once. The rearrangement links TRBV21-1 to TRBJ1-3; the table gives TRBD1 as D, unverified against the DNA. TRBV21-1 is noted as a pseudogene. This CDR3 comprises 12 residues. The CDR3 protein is CASTGQRNTIYF. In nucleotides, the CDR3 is TGTGCCAGCACTGGACAGCGGAACACCATATATTTT.

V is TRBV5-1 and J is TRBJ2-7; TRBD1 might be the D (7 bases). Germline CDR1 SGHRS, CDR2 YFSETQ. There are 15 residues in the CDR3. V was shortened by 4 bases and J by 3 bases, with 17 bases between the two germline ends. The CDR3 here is CASSPGGTEVYEQYF. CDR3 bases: TGCGCCAGCAGCCCTGGGGGGACAGAGGTCTACGAGCAGTACTTC.

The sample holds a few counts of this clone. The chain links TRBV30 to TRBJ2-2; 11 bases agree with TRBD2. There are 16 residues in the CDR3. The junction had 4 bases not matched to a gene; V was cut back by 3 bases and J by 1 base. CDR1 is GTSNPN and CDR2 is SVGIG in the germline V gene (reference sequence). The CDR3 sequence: CAWRGLAGLNTGELFF. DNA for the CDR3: TGTGCCTGGAGAGGACTAGCGGGCCTGAACACCGGGGAGCTGTTTTTT.

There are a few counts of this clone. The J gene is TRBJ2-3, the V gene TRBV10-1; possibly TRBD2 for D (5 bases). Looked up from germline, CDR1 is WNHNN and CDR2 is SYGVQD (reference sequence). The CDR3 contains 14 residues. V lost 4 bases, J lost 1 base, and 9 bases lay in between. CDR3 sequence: CASSGGRRTDTQYF. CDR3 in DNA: TGCGCCAGCAGTGGAGGGCGACGCACAGATACGCAGTATTTT.